The clone carrying this T cell receptor beta chain has only one observation. The data originate from a study of blood T cell repertoires in COVID-19. Some clones are missing from TCRdb's copy, which holds only in-frame ones; the method was immunoSEQ multiplex PCR. The sample records approximately 280,000 clones, approximately 88% being singletons. Sample: PBMCs or T cells enriched from blood (not recorded which). The TCR originated in a woman aged 40 to 55 who had recovered from COVID-19.

DNA of the CDR3: TGTGCCAGCAGTGAGTTGACAGCCACTAGCAATCAGCCCCAGCATTTT. Protein sequence: CASSELTATSNQPQHF. The chain uses TRBV28 and TRBJ1-5; perhaps TRBD1 as D (5 bases). Germline CDR1 and CDR2: MDHEN and SYDVKM. V lost 5 bases to trimming and J lost 0 bases, with 14 bases between them. The CDR3 runs to 16 residues.